This T cell receptor beta chain was sequenced in a study of shared clonotypes between healthy human individuals. Of note for this clone: What it binds is unknown.

The V end lost 5 bases, the J end lost 3 bases, and 10 bases lay between the germline ends. This CDR3 comprises 13 residues. CDR1 SEHNR and CDR2 FQNEAQ come from the germline V gene (reference sequence). CD45RO-negative, CCR7-selected cells formed the naive CD8 fraction, which excluded terminally differentiated effector memory CD45RA+ cells. The study, taken as a whole, reports: Naive subsets, compared against memory subsets, generally had larger estimated richness values. Blood alone was sampled, and tissue repertoires likely differ. The study found lower generation probabilities in non-shared clonotypes than in those shared by all four donors.

The repertoire was sequenced with immunoSEQ multiplex PCR; TCRdb's copy has only in-frame clones and lacks some. The sample has about 1.9 million clones; 85% to 95% are singletons. The origin of this receptor is a man between 18 and 35 years old in good health. Some clones in this sample may be carry-over from other donors' samples. The V call is TRBV7-9, the J call TRBJ1-1, with TRBD1 as a possible D gene (6 bases). Sequenced sample: naive CD8+ T cells from PBMCs. CDR3 nucleotide sequence: TGTGCCAGCAGCCCGGACAGTTACACTGAAGCTTTCTTT. Amino acid sequence: CASSPDSYTEAFF.